This T cell receptor beta chain comes out of a study of beta chain features in type 1 diabetes. The CDR3 sequence is 15 residues long. The V gene's germline CDR1 is SGHTA and CDR2 FQGNSA. Trimming cost V 2 bases and J 1 base, with 9 bases left between them. On this clone itself: Antigen specificity is unknown.

Sequencing targeted expressed TCRB transcripts, as all isolated RNA had been reverse transcribed. The study sequenced naive, central memory and regulatory T cell samples to an average of about 3.8 million reads. Produced via immunoSEQ multiplex PCR; TCRdb's table is partial and in-frame only. The sample has tens of thousands of clones, roughly 69% seen once. Overall study findings and caveats: Shorter TCRB CDR3s, moderately but significantly so, were found in Type 1 diabetes patients in all four CD4+ subsets.

Sequencing was performed on Tregs from blood. This sequence originates from a woman in her forties in good health. The V gene is TRBV7-2, the J gene TRBJ2-4; tentative D call: TRBD2 (6 bases). Here the CDR3 reads CASSLYTSAKNIQYF. Written as DNA, the CDR3 is TGTGCCAGCAGCTTATATACTAGCGCCAAAAACATTCAGTACTTC. Full variable domain (remainder filled in from reference TRBV7-2 and TRBJ2-4): GAGVSQSPSNKVTEKGKDVELRCDPISGHTALYWYRQSLGQGLEFLIYFQGNSAPDKSGLPSDRFSAERTGGSVSTLTIQRTQQEDSAVYLCASSLYTSAKNIQYFGAGTRLSVL.